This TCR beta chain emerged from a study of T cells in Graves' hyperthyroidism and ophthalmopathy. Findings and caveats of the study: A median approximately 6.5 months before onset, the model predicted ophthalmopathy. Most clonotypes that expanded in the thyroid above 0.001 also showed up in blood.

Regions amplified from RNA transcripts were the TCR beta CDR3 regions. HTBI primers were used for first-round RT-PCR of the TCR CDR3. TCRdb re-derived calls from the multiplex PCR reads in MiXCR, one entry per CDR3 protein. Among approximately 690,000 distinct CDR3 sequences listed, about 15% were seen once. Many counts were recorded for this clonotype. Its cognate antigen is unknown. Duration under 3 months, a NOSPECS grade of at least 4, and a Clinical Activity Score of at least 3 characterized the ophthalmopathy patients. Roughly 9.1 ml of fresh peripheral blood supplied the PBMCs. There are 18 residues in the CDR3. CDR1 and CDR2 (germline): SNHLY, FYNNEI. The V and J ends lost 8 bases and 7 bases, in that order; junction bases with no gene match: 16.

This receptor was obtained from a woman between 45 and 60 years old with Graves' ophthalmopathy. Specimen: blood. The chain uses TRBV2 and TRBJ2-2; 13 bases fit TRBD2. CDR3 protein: CASSWGQLAGGPGGELFF. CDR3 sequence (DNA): TGTGCCAGCTCCTGGGGGCAACTAGCGGGAGGGCCCGGCGGGGAGCTGTTTTTT.